This passage covers 18 T cell receptor beta chains from one sample sequenced in a study of OX40 agonist ivuxolimab in advanced cancers. The library came from the immunoSEQ multiplex PCR assay. This is the immuneACCESS table as TCRdb keeps it, with only in-frame sequences that have V and J called. A part of the clones is gone; compared with another copy, unresolved V genes explain less than half, and the rest is unexplained. Within this sample are some 35,000 clones, with more than 70% of them counted one time only. The leading ten clones occupy under 10% of the sample. Sequenced material: CD4+ or CD8+ T cells sorted from blood, taken in a trial of the OX40 agonist ivuxolimab. The origin of the receptors is an adult with an advanced solid tumor such as melanoma, head and neck, liver or kidney cancer.

This clone was observed a handful of times. The rearrangement uses TRBV29-1 and TRBJ1-5; 10 positions match TRBD1. Germline assignment: CDR1 SQVTM and CDR2 ANQGSEA. Losses at the gene ends were 4 bases for V and 1 base for J; bases not matched to a gene: 4. The CDR3 spans 15 residues. The CDR3 bases are TGCAGCGTTGCAGGGGGACAGGGGAGCAATCAGCCCCAGCATTTT. Translated: CSVAGGQGSNQPQHF. Filled out from reference TRBV29-1 and TRBJ1-5, the complete variable domain reads SAVISQKPSRDICQRGTSLTIQCQVDSQVTMMFWYRQQPGQSLTLIATANQGSEATYESGFVIDKFPISRPNLTFSTLTVSNMSPEDSSIYLCSVAGGQGSNQPQHFGDGTRLSIL.

By proportion, this clone is medium-sized. V usage is TRBV19 and J usage is TRBJ2-1; 9 nucleotides line up with TRBD2. This CDR3 is 15 amino acids long. CDR1 LNHDA and CDR2 SQIVND come from the germline V gene (reference sequence). V lost 5 bases and J lost 3; bases outside the gene matches: 5. The CDR3 protein is CASSRVAGDYNEQFF. CDR3 coding DNA: TGTGCCAGTAGTCGGGTAGCGGGGGACTACAATGAGCAGTTCTTC.

The chain couples TRBV9 to TRBJ2-5; a weak D match, TRBD2 (6 bases). The CDR3 is made up of 16 amino acids. Trimming took 0 bases from V and 4 from J, leaving 16 bases between them. Germline values: CDR1 SGDLS, CDR2 YYNGEE. The CDR3, as DNA: TGTGCCAGCAGCGTAGGGGGGACTCGCCAAACAGAGACCCAGTACTTC. It codes for CASSVGGTRQTETQYF. Full variable domain (remainder filled in from reference TRBV9 and TRBJ2-5): DSGVTQTPKHLITATGQRVTLRCSPRSGDLSVYWYQQSLDQGLQFLIQYYNGEERAKGNILERFSAQQFPDLHSELNLSSLELGDSALYFCASSVGGTRQTETQYFGPGTRLLVL.

The CDR3 here is CASRPVYKGGYGYTF. The CDR3 nucleotides read TGTGCCAGCAGGCCGGTTTATAAGGGCGGCTATGGCTACACCTTC. V is TRBV28 and J is TRBJ1-2; D is ambiguous. This CDR3 contains 15 residues. Trimming pared 6 bases from V and 4 bases from J, leaving 18 bases between. The V gene's germline CDR1 is MDHEN and CDR2 SYDVKM.

This clone was found a few times. The chain links TRBV5-6 to TRBJ2-7; D not certain. Trimming shortened V by 0 bases and J by 3 bases, and 16 bases separated the two germline ends. Germline-derived CDR1 and CDR2 are SGHDT and YYEEEE. This CDR3 is 16 amino acids long. The CDR3 reads CASSLAARRDGYEQYF. CDR3 nucleotide sequence: TGTGCCAGCAGCTTGGCCGCTCGGCGAGATGGCTACGAGCAGTACTTC.

The CDR3 sequence: CAISGDKSSNQPQHF. CDR3 in DNA: TGTGCCATCAGCGGGGACAAATCTAGCAATCAGCCCCAGCATTTT. The chain employs TRBV10-3 and TRBJ1-5; the D gene is possibly TRBD1 (6 bases). This CDR3 comprises 15 residues. V was pared by 6 bases and J by 0 bases, with 12 bases between. The V gene's germline CDR1 is ENHRY and CDR2 SYGVKD.

In nucleotides, the CDR3 is TGCGCCAGCAGCCAAGGTGTGTGGGAGGAGAACACCGGGGAGCTGTTTTTT. Protein sequence: CASSQGVWEENTGELFF. The genes are TRBV4-1 and TRBJ2-2, with a weak D call TRBD2 (6 bases). The germline V gene encodes CDR1 MGHRA and CDR2 YSYEKL. CDR3 length equals 17 residues. The V end lost 1 base, the J end lost 1 base, and 13 bases lay between the germline ends.

V and J are TRBV7-7 and TRBJ2-5, with 8 bases fitting TRBD2. Germline V lookup: CDR1 SSHAT, CDR2 FNYEAQ (reference sequence). After removal of 4 bases from V and 4 bases from J, the junction contained 11 bases not matched to a gene. The CDR3 has 16 amino acids. The CDR3 loop reads CASSSGGYLGAETQYF. The DNA for the CDR3 is TGTGCCAGCAGCTCGGGAGGGTATTTGGGTGCAGAGACCCAGTACTTC.

The chain recombines TRBV18 with TRBJ2-7; D call uncertain. The CDR3 is 13 residues long. V gave up 2 bases and J gave up 2 bases, with 7 bases separating them. Germline CDR1 is KGHSH and CDR2 is LQKENI. The CDR3 reads CASSPAAAYEQYF. The CDR3 DNA reads as TGTGCCAGCTCACCAGCGGCGGCCTACGAGCAGTACTTC.

There are a few counts of this clone. This chain links TRBV2 with TRBJ1-1; TRBD1 matches at 9 bases. The CDR3 runs to 13 residues. The V gene's germline CDR1 is SNHLY and CDR2 FYNNEI. Trimming removed 6 bases from V and 4 bases from J; junction bases left unmatched: 3. This CDR3 is CASSLDRGTEAFF. The CDR3 DNA is TGTGCCAGCAGCCTGGACAGGGGCACTGAAGCTTTCTTT.

The genes are TRBV9 and TRBJ2-5; TRBD2 is a possible D gene (5 bases). Deletions cut 5 bases from V and 4 bases from J, with 21 bases between. The germline gives CDR1 SGDLS, CDR2 YYNGEE. There are 16 residues in the CDR3. CDR3 loop: CASSATRVASLETQYF. DNA for the CDR3: TGTGCCAGCAGTGCCACACGGGTAGCTAGCTTAGAGACCCAGTACTTC. Full variable domain (rest looked up from reference TRBV9 and TRBJ2-5): DSGVTQTPKHLITATGQRVTLRCSPRSGDLSVYWYQQSLDQGLQFLIQYYNGEERAKGNILERFSAQQFPDLHSELNLSSLELGDSALYFCASSATRVASLETQYFGPGTRLLVL.

The genes are TRBV7-2 and TRBJ2-1; 15 bases align to TRBD2. Germline CDR1 SGHTA, CDR2 FQGNSA. The CDR3 has 18 residues. The V gene end was trimmed by 5 bases and the J gene end by 7 bases; junction bases not matched to a gene: 12. CDR3: CASSLRRGLAGGRNEQFF. The DNA for the CDR3 is TGTGCCAGCAGCCTTCGCCGAGGACTAGCGGGAGGGCGAAATGAGCAGTTCTTC.

The rearrangement uses TRBV7-2 and TRBJ2-1; D possibly corresponds to TRBD2 (5 bases). In germline, CDR1 is SGHTA, CDR2 FQGNSA. CDR3 length equals 15 residues. V gave up 6 bases and J gave up 6 bases, with 18 bases separating them. The DNA of the CDR3 is TGTGCCAGCAGAAAGGACTCCCACCCCCTCAATGAGCAGTTCTTC. Translated: CASRKDSHPLNEQFF. The full variable domain, in which reference TRBV7-2 and TRBJ2-1 provide the parts outside the CDR3, is GAGVSQSPSNKVTEKGKDVELRCDPISGHTALYWYRQSLGQGLEFLIYFQGNSAPDKSGLPSDRFSAERTGGSVSTLTIQRTQQEDSAVYLCASRKDSHPLNEQFFGPGTRLTVL.

The V and J genes are TRBV5-5 and TRBJ1-5; a weak D match, TRBD1 (5 bases). The CDR3 covers 13 residues. V lost 0 bases to trimming and J lost 9 bases, with 10 bases between them. In germline, CDR1 is SGHKS, CDR2 YYEKEE (reference sequence). The CDR3 region is CASSLADRGPQHF. The CDR3 region has the DNA TGTGCCAGCAGCTTGGCCGATAGGGGGCCCCAGCATTTT.

This chain connects TRBV7-9 to TRBJ1-3, with D possibly TRBD1 on 6 matching bases. V gave up 5 bases and J gave up 2 bases, with 16 bases separating them. The CDR3 consists of 16 residues. Germline lookup yields CDR1 SEHNR and CDR2 FQNEAQ (reference sequence). The CDR3 loop reads CASSLIGQSAGNTIYF. CDR3 bases: TGTGCCAGCAGCCTAATAGGACAGAGTGCTGGAAACACCATATATTTT.

The chain recombines TRBV6-6 with TRBJ1-2; TRBD1 agrees at 9 bases. Germline V CDR1 and CDR2: MNHNY, SVGAGI (reference sequence). This CDR3 comprises 13 residues. The J segment lost 5 bases and the V segment lost 7 bases, leaving 5 bases of the junction unmatched. The CDR3 loop reads CASTKGQGYGYTF. The DNA of the CDR3 is TGTGCCAGCACTAAGGGACAGGGTTATGGCTACACCTTC.

This rearrangement joins TRBV6-5 to TRBJ1-2; weak D call: TRBD1 (6 bases). Looked up from germline, CDR1 is MNHEY and CDR2 is SVGAGI. The CDR3 runs 15 residues. The V gene lost 7 bases and the J gene lost 4 bases, with 19 bases spanning the gap. Here the CDR3 DNA reads TGTGCCAGCACACAAGGGGGAGGAGGAGGCTATGGCTACACCTTC. It encodes CASTQGGGGGYGYTF.

This sequence joins TRBV7-2 and TRBJ2-5; possibly TRBD1 for D (5 bases). CDR1 and CDR2 (germline): SGHTA, FQGNSA. The CDR3 consists of 14 residues. V was shortened by 3 bases and J by 5 bases, with 13 bases between the two germline ends. The CDR3 sequence: CASSFPGRAETQYF. The CDR3 region has the DNA TGTGCCAGCAGCTTCCCCGGCAGGGCCGAGACCCAGTACTTC.